This record concerns one T cell receptor beta chain sequence. This CDR3 contains 12 residues. CDR1 is GTSNPN and CDR2 is SVGIG in the germline V gene (reference sequence). The ends were cut back, 0 bases at V and 8 bases at J, with 7 bases in the middle. This sample stems from a study of T cell responses to AZD1222 COVID-19 vaccine. The repertoire was sequenced with immunoSEQ multiplex PCR; TCRdb's copy has only in-frame clones and lacks some. Counted here are 100,000 or so clones, 70% to 90% occurring once; the ten biggest clones make up 1.4%. The source material was peripheral blood, sampled on day 0 of AZD1222 vaccination. The chain employs TRBV30 and TRBJ1-4; D call uncertain. The receptor was derived from an adult in good health. CDR3 in DNA: TGTGCCTGGAGTGTAGGGCGAGAAAAACTGTTTTTT. Its protein is CAWSVGREKLFF. The full variable domain, its missing parts supplied by reference TRBV30 and TRBJ1-4, is SQTIHQWPATLVQPVGSPLSLECTVEGTSNPNLYWYRQAAGRGLQLLFYSVGIGQISSEVPQNLSASRPQDRQFILSSKKLLLSDSGFYLCAWSVGREKLFFGSGTQLSVL.